This T cell receptor (beta chain) was captured in a study of OX40 agonist ivuxolimab in advanced cancers. Across the whole study: Ivuxolimab is an agonistic anti-OX40 (CD134) antibody, and patients were treated with it. Participants could have had prior anti-PD-1, anti-PD-L1 or anti-CTLA-4 therapy, and less than 45% had some.

This CDR3 spans 16 amino acids. Germline values: CDR1 MGHRA, CDR2 YSYEKL. The V gene lost 0 bases and the J gene lost 2 bases, with 10 bases spanning the gap. Some clones are missing from TCRdb's copy, which holds only in-frame ones; the method was immunoSEQ multiplex PCR. Here the sample spans about 83,000 clones, over 75% being singletons. This clonotype originated in an adult with an advanced solid tumor such as melanoma, head and neck, liver or kidney cancer. V and J are TRBV4-1 and TRBJ2-2; perhaps TRBD1 as D (6 bases). The source material was CD4+ or CD8+ T cells sorted from blood, sampled in a trial of the OX40 agonist ivuxolimab. The CDR3 nucleotides read TGCGCCAGCAGCCAAGAAACGGGACATAACACCGGGGAGCTGTTTTTT. Translated: CASSQETGHNTGELFF.